This T cell receptor beta chain was found in a study of cytomegalovirus exposure and HLA in healthy donors. Study-level points and caveats: Data from an earlier analysis indicated that most TCR beta V segments were productive either about 87% or about 30% of the time. A later analysis associated some 16,000 TCR beta sequences with HLA alleles at a 0.05 false discovery rate.

Each of the donors was a healthy bone marrow donor. PCR employed 60 Vbeta and 13 Jbeta primers. Authors' methods: In a later analysis, some 80 million unique TCR beta chains included roughly 11 million shared by two or more donors. Produced via immunoSEQ multiplex PCR; TCRdb's table is partial and in-frame only. Clone size and the V and J calls come from that table; the DNA yielded D and trimming. The sample records over 150,000 clones, 68% being singletons. On this clone itself: Its antigen is not known.

Sequenced: PBMCs. The receptor's source is a man between 50 and 59 years old in good health and CMV-seronegative.

The CDR3, as DNA: TGTGCCAGCTCACCTCAGGTGACCGACTACGAGCAGTACTTC. Residues: CASSPQVTDYEQYF. This chain joins TRBV18 and TRBJ2-7; no clear D. Germline values: CDR1 KGHSH, CDR2 LQKENI. The CDR3 is 14 residues long. The V and J ends lost 3 bases and 3 bases respectively, with 12 bases between them.